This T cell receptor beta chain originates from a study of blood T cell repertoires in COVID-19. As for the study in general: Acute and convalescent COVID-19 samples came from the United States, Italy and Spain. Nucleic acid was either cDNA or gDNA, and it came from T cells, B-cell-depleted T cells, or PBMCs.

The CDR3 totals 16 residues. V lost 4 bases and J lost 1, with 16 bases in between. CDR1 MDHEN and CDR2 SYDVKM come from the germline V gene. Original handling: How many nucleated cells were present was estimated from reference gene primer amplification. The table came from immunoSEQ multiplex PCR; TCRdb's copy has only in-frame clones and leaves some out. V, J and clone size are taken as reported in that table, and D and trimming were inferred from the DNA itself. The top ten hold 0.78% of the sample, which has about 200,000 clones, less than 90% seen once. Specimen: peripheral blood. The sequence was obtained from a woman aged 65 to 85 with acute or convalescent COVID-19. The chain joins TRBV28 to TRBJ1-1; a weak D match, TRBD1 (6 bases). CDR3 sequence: CASSSPRGRENTEAFF. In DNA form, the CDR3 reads TGTGCCAGCAGTTCCCCCAGGGGCAGGGAGAACACTGAAGCTTTCTTT.